These 24 T cell receptor beta chains share one sample of origin, sequenced in a study of T cell repertoires in cytomegalovirus infection. TCRdb redid the calling of the reads with MiXCR, one entry per CDR3 protein. This sample has about 480,000 distinct CDR3 sequences, with 30% to 35% found just once. The antigens for these receptors are not known. The input for sequencing was cultured PBMCs, taken from culture after CMV antigen stimulation. Receptors were obtained from a human donor in good health (CMV status not recorded). Some clones in this sample may be carry-over from other donors' samples.

This chain links TRBV5-1 with TRBJ2-3; TRBD1 is a possible D gene (8 bases). The CDR3 sequence is 19 residues long. Germline assignment: CDR1 SGHRS and CDR2 YFSETQ. V dropped 4 bases and J dropped 3 bases, with 27 bases sitting between them. CDR3 sequence reads: CASSRYGQGRRERTDTQYF. In nucleotides, the CDR3 is TGCGCCAGCAGCCGATACGGACAGGGTAGGCGGGAGCGGACAGATACGCAGTATTTT.

This clonotype was detected a few times. The chain employs TRBV7-6 and TRBJ2-1; weak D call: TRBD2 (6 bases). V was clipped by 5 bases and J by 0 bases, with 32 bases between them. This CDR3 comprises 22 residues. Germline CDR1 reads SGHVS; CDR2 reads FNYEAQ. DNA of the CDR3: TGTGCCAGCAGCCGAGCGGGCGGGCGAGAACCGCAAACCTTCAGCTCCTACAATGAGCAGTTCTTC. This codes for CASSRAGGREPQTFSSYNEQFF.

This clonotype was seen a few times. J is TRBJ2-1 and V is TRBV5-8, with 12 bases that match TRBD2. CDR3 length equals 16 residues. With V trimmed by 2 bases and J by 5 bases, 5 bases remained unmatched. Germline loops: CDR1 SGHTS, CDR2 YDEGEE. The CDR3: CASSFSGLAGHNEQFF. The CDR3 DNA is TGTGCCAGCAGCTTCTCCGGACTAGCGGGACACAATGAGCAGTTCTTC.

The chain couples TRBV12-5 to TRBJ2-7, with 15 bases that match TRBD2. The germline CDR1 and CDR2 sequences are LGHNT and FRNRAP. CDR3 length equals 21 residues. V lost 2 bases and J lost 2; bases outside the gene matches: 16. CDR3 sequence (DNA): TGTGCTAGTGGTTTGTTCCTCCGTGGACTAGCGGGAGGGATCCTTACCTACGAGCAGTACGTC. Amino acids: CASGLFLRGLAGGILTYEQYV.

This rearrangement joins TRBV29-1 to TRBJ1-1, with D perhaps TRBD1 (5 bases). V lost 6 bases to trimming and J lost 1 base, with 9 bases between them. The CDR3 length is 12 residues. Germline CDR1 SQVTM, CDR2 ANQGSEA. The CDR3 coding sequence is TGCAGCGTCGACAGACCGAACACTGAAGCTTTCTTT. Translated, it gives CSVDRPNTEAFF. The entire variable domain, with the rest obtained from reference TRBV29-1 and TRBJ1-1, is as follows: SAVISQKPSRDICQRGTSLTIQCQVDSQVTMMFWYRQQPGQSLTLIATANQGSEATYESGFVIDKFPISRPNLTFSTLTVSNMSPEDSSIYLCSVDRPNTEAFFGQGTRLTVV.

The CDR3 DNA reads as TGTGCCAGTAGTATACCCCCGGGACAGGGAGGAGGCTACACCTTC. Its translation: CASSIPPGQGGGYTF. The V call is TRBV19, the J call TRBJ1-2, with 9 bases matching TRBD1. Germline assignment: CDR1 LNHDA and CDR2 SQIVND (reference sequence). Trimming took 2 bases from V and 8 from J; bases not matched to a gene: 9. The CDR3 spans 15 residues.

The chain couples TRBV19 to TRBJ2-1; TRBD2 might be the D (5 bases). Germline CDR1 LNHDA, CDR2 SQIVND (reference sequence). The CDR3 totals 15 residues. V shed 1 base and J shed 6 bases, with 13 bases lying between them. This CDR3 reads CASSIGLGSPNEQFF. CDR3 in DNA: TGTGCCAGTAGTATAGGATTGGGGAGCCCCAATGAGCAGTTCTTC.

This clonotype showed up just a few times. The chain recombines TRBV27 with TRBJ1-4, with 8 bases identical to TRBD1. CDR3 size: 16 residues. The V gene end was trimmed by 5 bases and the J gene end by 0 bases; junction bases not matched to a gene: 5. CDR1 is MNHEY, CDR2 SMNVEV, per germline (reference sequence). Here the CDR3 reads CASSTGTGPTNEKLFF. CDR3 in DNA: TGTGCCAGCAGTACTGGGACAGGCCCAACTAATGAAAAACTGTTTTTT.

This clonotype has only a few counts. This chain joins TRBV7-8 and TRBJ1-5; D gene unclear. V was shortened by 5 bases and J by 0 bases, with 14 bases between the two germline ends. In germline, CDR1 is SGHVS, CDR2 FQNEAQ. This CDR3 region has 16 residues. CDR3 sequence reads: CASSLRPVNSNQPQHF. The CDR3 nucleotides read TGTGCCAGCAGCCTCCGGCCCGTGAATAGCAATCAGCCCCAGCATTTT.

The genes are TRBV6-1 and TRBJ1-2, with TRBD1 identical over 7 bases. CDR3 length: 15 residues. The germline V gene encodes CDR1 MNHNS and CDR2 SASEGT. Trimming at V came to 5 bases and at J to 6 bases, leaving 12 bases not matched to a gene. The CDR3 loop is CASSKPQTGYNGYTF. CDR3 DNA sequence: TGTGCCAGCAGTAAGCCCCAGACAGGGTACAATGGCTACACCTTC.

There are a few counts of this clonotype. The chain carries TRBV12-3 or TRBV12-4 and TRBJ2-1; 14 nucleotides align to TRBD2. This CDR3 has 15 residues. V shed 6 bases, J shed 8 bases, and the junction held 6 bases outside the gene matches. The CDR3 DNA follows: TGTGCCAGCAGGGCAGGGACTAGCGGGAGTCATGAGCAGTTCTTC. This sequence encodes CASRAGTSGSHEQFF.

This clonotype appeared a few times. The chain combines TRBV6-2 or TRBV6-3 with TRBJ2-1, with D perhaps matching TRBD1 or TRBD2 (6 bases each). Trimming stripped 6 bases from V and 4 bases from J, with 13 bases between. Germline V lookup: CDR1 MNHEY, CDR2 SVGEGT. The length of the CDR3 is 14 residues. The CDR3 coding sequence is TGTGCCAGCAGAGAAGGGGGGCGGTACAATGAGCAGTTCTTC. This sequence encodes CASREGGRYNEQFF.

This clonotype appeared a few times. DNA for the CDR3: TGTGCCTTTAGAGGGGACCTAGCTTGGGGCACTGAAGCTTTCTTT. This encodes CAFRGDLAWGTEAFF. The chain combines TRBV30 with TRBJ1-1; D may be TRBD1 (5 bases). Between the trimmed V and J ends, which lost 7 bases and 4 bases, there was a span of 22 bases. Germline CDR1 is GTSNPN and CDR2 is SVGIG (reference sequence). This CDR3 region has 15 residues. The entire variable domain, with the rest obtained from reference TRBV30 and TRBJ1-1, is as follows: SQTIHQWPATLVQPVGSPLSLECTVEGTSNPNLYWYRQAAGRGLQLLFYSVGIGQISSEVPQNLSASRPQDRQFILSSKKLLLSDSGFYLCAFRGDLAWGTEAFFGQGTRLTVV.

This chain connects TRBV5-8 to TRBJ1-1; no firm D call. The germline V gene encodes CDR1 SGHTS and CDR2 YDEGEE. V shed 0 bases and J shed 1 base, with 7 bases lying between them. This CDR3 spans 14 amino acids. The CDR3 loop reads CASSLGFRNTEAFF. For the CDR3, the DNA is TGTGCCAGCAGCTTGGGATTTAGGAACACTGAAGCTTTCTTT.

This clonotype came up many times. The chain carries TRBV7-8 and TRBJ2-7, with D perhaps TRBD1 (5 bases). Germline V gene lookup returns CDR1 SGHVS and CDR2 FQNEAQ. Between the trimmed V and J ends, which lost 1 base and 2 bases, there was a span of 9 bases. The CDR3 runs 14 residues. The CDR3 DNA is TGTGCCAGCAGCTTAGGACCGACAGCCTACGAGCAGTACGTC. Its protein product is CASSLGPTAYEQYV.

This sequence joins TRBV5-6 and TRBJ1-1; D gene ambiguous. Germline V gene lookup returns CDR1 SGHDT and CDR2 YYEEEE. The CDR3 has 15 residues. Trimming took 0 bases from V and 8 from J, leaving 17 bases between them. The CDR3 DNA follows: TGTGCCAGCAGCTTGGGTCCCCTCGACACGTACGAAGCTTTCTTT. It encodes CASSLGPLDTYEAFF.

The chain employs TRBV12-3 or TRBV12-4 and TRBJ1-5; D gene ambiguous. The CDR3 consists of 15 residues. Trimming pared 2 bases from V and 4 bases from J, leaving 12 bases between. The CDR3 loop is CASSLRRETNQPQHF. The CDR3 DNA reads as TGTGCCAGCAGTTTAAGAAGAGAAACGAATCAGCCCCAGCATTTT.

This clonotype was detected only a few times. This rearrangement joins TRBV7-9 to TRBJ2-5; the D is unclear. The V and J ends lost 3 bases and 2 bases respectively, with 7 bases between them. The CDR3 is made up of 13 amino acids. Germline V gene data show CDR1 as SEHNR and CDR2 as FQNEAQ (reference sequence). CDR3 residues: CASSFQGQETQYF. The DNA of the CDR3 is TGTGCCAGCAGCTTTCAAGGACAAGAGACCCAGTACTTC. Filled out from reference TRBV7-9 and TRBJ2-5, the complete variable domain reads DTGVSQNPRHKITKRGQNVTFRCDPISEHNRLYWYRQTLGQGPEFLTYFQNEAQLEKSRLLSDRFSAERPKGSFSTLEIQRTEQGDSAMYLCASSFQGQETQYFGPGTRLLVL.

The table lists this clonotype with a few counts. The chain joins TRBV6-5 to TRBJ1-6; no clear D gene. Trimming shortened V by 10 bases and J by 2 bases, and 9 bases separated the two germline ends. Germline V gives CDR1 MNHEY, CDR2 SVGAGI. The CDR3 sequence is 13 residues long. The CDR3 reads CATKAPYNSPLHF. The CDR3, as DNA: TGTGCCACCAAAGCCCCCTATAATTCACCCCTCCACTTT.

This clonotype appeared a few times. The CDR3 here is CASSATIQPKYQETQYF. The CDR3 bases are TGTGCCAGCAGCGCGACGATCCAGCCTAAGTACCAAGAGACCCAGTACTTC. This sequence joins TRBV4-2 and TRBJ2-5; D is uncertain. CDR1 is LGHNA and CDR2 is YNFKEQ in the germline V gene. V was clipped by 5 bases and J by 0 bases, with 19 bases between them. The CDR3 runs to 17 residues.

The genes are TRBV12-3 or TRBV12-4 and TRBJ1-1; D is undetermined. The CDR3 sequence is 18 residues long. The ends were cut back, 6 bases at V and 0 bases at J, with 23 bases in the middle. CDR3 sequence: CASSPRVAAPLMNTEAFF. The CDR3 DNA reads as TGTGCCAGCAGCCCGCGCGTGGCAGCGCCCCTCATGAACACTGAAGCTTTCTTT.

The CDR3 here is CASSLTTPGETQYF. CDR3 nucleotides: TGTGCCAGCAGTTTAACGACCCCGGGGGAGACCCAGTACTTC. V gene TRBV12-3 or TRBV12-4 combines with J gene TRBJ2-5, with D possibly matching TRBD2 (5 bases). The CDR3 spans 14 residues. The V gene lost 2 bases and the J gene lost 5 bases, with 12 bases spanning the gap.

In this sample, this clonotype turned up a few times. The chain carries TRBV28 and TRBJ1-2; D is unresolved. Germline CDR1 and CDR2: MDHEN and SYDVKM. Trimming took off 3 bases at V and 3 bases at J, with 11 bases between the two ends. The CDR3 extends over 14 amino acids. CDR3: CASSLSRADYGYTF. The DNA of the CDR3 is TGTGCCAGCAGTTTGAGTCGGGCAGACTATGGCTACACCTTC.

CDR3 sequence: CASSQGSLRYQETQYF. DNA of the CDR3: TGCGCCAGCAGCCAAGGCAGCCTGCGGTACCAAGAGACCCAGTACTTC. The chain recombines TRBV4-1 with TRBJ2-5; no firm D call. CDR1 MGHRA and CDR2 YSYEKL come from the germline V gene. The V gene lost 1 base and the J gene lost 0 bases, with 12 bases spanning the gap. The CDR3 runs 16 residues.